The 5 T cell receptor beta chains in this list originate from one sample, sequenced in a study of cytomegalovirus exposure and HLA in healthy donors. Primers included in the PCR were 60 Vbeta and 13 Jbeta primers. Produced via immunoSEQ multiplex PCR; TCRdb's table is partial and in-frame only. The table shows 150,000 to 180,000 clones, with 80% occurring only once. Sequenced material: PBMCs. Receptors were obtained from a man aged 25-45 years in good health and CMV-seropositive.

The chain employs TRBV7-3 and TRBJ2-1; 13 nucleotides agree with TRBD2. The CDR3 spans 17 residues. The germline V gene encodes CDR1 SGHTA and CDR2 FQGTGA. The junction had 12 bases not matched to a gene; V was cut back by 5 bases and J by 8 bases. For the CDR3, the DNA is TGTGCCAGCAGCCCCACTAGCGGGAGGGCGACCGGTGATGAGCAGTTCTTC. This sequence encodes CASSPTSGRATGDEQFF.

The CDR3 protein is CASSPLGPNYGYTF. The CDR3, as DNA: TGTGCCAGCAGCCCTCTTGGGCCTAACTATGGCTACACCTTC. The chain couples TRBV28 to TRBJ1-2; D not certain. V lost 6 bases and J lost 0, with 11 bases in between. CDR1 and CDR2 from the germline V gene are MDHEN and SYDVKM. The CDR3 contains 14 residues.

As concerns this clone: The junction and the germline gene differ at one end; a read error may be behind it. The chain couples TRBV7-9 to TRBJ2-5, with 7 bases aligning to TRBD2. The V gene's germline CDR1 is SEHNR and CDR2 FQNEAQ (reference sequence). The CDR3 sequence is 12 residues long. CDR3 sequence (DNA): TGTTCCAGCAGCTTAGATGCGGGAGACCAGTACTTC. Residues: CSSSLDAGDQYF.

The chain has TRBV19 and TRBJ2-7; the match to TRBD1 covers 7 bases. CDR3 length: 17 amino acids. Germline lookup yields CDR1 LNHDA and CDR2 SQIVND (reference sequence). Losses at the gene ends were 5 bases for V and 1 base for J; bases not matched to a gene: 14. The CDR3 nucleotides read TGTGCCAGTAGTGCCCCCCGGACGACAGGGAATTCCTACGAGCAGTACTTC. Translating gives CASSAPRTTGNSYEQYF. The whole variable domain, remainder taken from reference TRBV19 and TRBJ2-7, is DGGITQSPKYLFRKEGQNVTLSCEQNLNHDAMYWYRQDPGQGLRLIYYSQIVNDFQKGDIAEGYSVSREKKESFPLTVTSAQKNPTAFYLCASSAPRTTGNSYEQYFGPGTRLTVT.

The chain combines TRBV10-3 with TRBJ1-2; 7 positions agree with TRBD1. This CDR3 comprises 15 residues. J gave up 1 base and V 5 bases, and 7 bases lay outside the gene matches. Per germline, CDR1 ENHRY and CDR2 SYGVKD. CDR3 nucleotides: TGTGCCATCAGTACCGGGACAGATTATAACTATGGCTACACCTTC. It is translated as CAISTGTDYNYGYTF.